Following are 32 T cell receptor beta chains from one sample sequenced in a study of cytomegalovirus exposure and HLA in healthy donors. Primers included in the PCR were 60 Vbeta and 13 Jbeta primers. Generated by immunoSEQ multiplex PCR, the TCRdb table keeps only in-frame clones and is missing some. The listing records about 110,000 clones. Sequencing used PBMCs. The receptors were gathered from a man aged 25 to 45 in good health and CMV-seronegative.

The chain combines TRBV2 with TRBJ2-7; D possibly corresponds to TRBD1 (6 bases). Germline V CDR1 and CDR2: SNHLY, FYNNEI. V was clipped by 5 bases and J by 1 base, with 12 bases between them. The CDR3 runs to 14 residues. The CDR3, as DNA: TGTGCCAGCAGTCTACAGGGATCTTCCTACGAGCAGTACTTC. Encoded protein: CASSLQGSSYEQYF.

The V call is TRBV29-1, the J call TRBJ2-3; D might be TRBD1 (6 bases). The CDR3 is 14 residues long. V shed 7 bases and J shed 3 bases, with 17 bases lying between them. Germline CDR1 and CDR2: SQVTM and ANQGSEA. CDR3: CSASTDRPTDTQYF. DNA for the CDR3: TGCAGCGCATCAACGGACAGACCTACAGATACGCAGTATTTT.

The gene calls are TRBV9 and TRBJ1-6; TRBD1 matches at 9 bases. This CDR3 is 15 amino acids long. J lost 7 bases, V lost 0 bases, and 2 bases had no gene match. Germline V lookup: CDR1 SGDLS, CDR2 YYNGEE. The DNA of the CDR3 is TGTGCCAGCAGCGTAGAGGGACAGGGAAATTCACCCCTCCACTTT. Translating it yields CASSVEGQGNSPLHF.

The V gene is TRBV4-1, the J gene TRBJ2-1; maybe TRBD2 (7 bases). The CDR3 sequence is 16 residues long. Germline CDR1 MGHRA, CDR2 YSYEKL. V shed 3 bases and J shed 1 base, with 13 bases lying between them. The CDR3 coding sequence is TGCGCCAGCAGCCACTTCCGGGGGGCGTCCTACAATGAGCAGTTCTTC. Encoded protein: CASSHFRGASYNEQFF.

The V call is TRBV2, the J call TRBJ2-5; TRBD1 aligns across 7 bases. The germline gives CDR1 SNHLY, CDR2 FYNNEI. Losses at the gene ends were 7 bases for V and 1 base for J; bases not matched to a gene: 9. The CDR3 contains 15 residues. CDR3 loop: CASTPIRGSQETQYF. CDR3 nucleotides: TGTGCCAGCACTCCCATCAGGGGGTCCCAAGAGACCCAGTACTTC.

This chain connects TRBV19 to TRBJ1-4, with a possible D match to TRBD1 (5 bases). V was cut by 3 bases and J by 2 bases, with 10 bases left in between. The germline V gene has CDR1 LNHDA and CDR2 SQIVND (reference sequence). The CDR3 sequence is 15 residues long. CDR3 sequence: CASSIGGATNEKLFF. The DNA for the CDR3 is TGTGCCAGTAGTATTGGTGGGGCGACTAATGAAAAACTGTTTTTT.

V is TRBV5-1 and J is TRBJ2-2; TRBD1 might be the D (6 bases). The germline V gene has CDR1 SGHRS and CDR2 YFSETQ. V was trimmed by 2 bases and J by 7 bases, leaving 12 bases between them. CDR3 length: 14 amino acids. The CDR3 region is CASSLQTGDGELFF. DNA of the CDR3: TGCGCCAGCAGCTTACAGACAGGCGACGGGGAGCTGTTTTTT.

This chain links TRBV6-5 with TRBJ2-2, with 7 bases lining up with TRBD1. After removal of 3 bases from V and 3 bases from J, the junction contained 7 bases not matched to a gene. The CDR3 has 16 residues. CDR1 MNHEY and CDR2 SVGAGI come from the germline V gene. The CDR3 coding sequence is TGTGCCAGCAGTTATTGGGGGCAGGGGGACACCGGGGAGCTGTTTTTT. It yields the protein CASSYWGQGDTGELFF.

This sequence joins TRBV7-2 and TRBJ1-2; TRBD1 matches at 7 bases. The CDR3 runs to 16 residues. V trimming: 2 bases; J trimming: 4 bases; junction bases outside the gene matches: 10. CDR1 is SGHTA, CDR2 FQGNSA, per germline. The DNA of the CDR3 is TGTGCCAGCAGCTTAACGGGTGACAGGGCCTCCTATGGCTACACCTTC. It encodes CASSLTGDRASYGYTF.

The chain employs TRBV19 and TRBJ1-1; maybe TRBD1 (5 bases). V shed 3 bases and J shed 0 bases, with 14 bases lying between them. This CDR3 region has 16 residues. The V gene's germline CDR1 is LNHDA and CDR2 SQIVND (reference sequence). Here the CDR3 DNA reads TGTGCCAGTAGTATTGCAGCGGGGGGAATGAACACTGAAGCTTTCTTT. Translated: CASSIAAGGMNTEAFF.

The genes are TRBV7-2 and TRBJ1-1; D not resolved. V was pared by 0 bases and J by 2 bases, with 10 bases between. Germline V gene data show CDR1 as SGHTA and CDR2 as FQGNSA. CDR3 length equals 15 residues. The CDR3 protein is CASSLALLSNTEAFF. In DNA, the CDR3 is TGTGCCAGCAGCTTAGCGCTCCTCAGTAACACTGAAGCTTTCTTT.

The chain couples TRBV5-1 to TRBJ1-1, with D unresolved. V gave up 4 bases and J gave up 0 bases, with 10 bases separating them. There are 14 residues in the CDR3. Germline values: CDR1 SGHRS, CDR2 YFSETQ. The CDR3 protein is CASSISVLNTEAFF. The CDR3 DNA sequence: TGCGCCAGCAGCATCTCCGTTTTGAACACTGAAGCTTTCTTT.

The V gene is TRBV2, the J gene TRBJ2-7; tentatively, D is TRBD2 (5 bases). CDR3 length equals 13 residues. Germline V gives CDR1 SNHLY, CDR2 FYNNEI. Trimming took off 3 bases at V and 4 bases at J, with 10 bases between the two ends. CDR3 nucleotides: TGTGCCAGCAGTGACGAACTAGGGTACGAGCAGTACTTC. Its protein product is CASSDELGYEQYF.

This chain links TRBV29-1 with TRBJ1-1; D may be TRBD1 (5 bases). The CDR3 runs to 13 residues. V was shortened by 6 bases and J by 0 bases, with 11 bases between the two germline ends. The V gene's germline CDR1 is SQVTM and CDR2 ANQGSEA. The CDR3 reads CSVSTVMNTEAFF. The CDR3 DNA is TGCAGCGTGTCGACAGTCATGAACACTGAAGCTTTCTTT.

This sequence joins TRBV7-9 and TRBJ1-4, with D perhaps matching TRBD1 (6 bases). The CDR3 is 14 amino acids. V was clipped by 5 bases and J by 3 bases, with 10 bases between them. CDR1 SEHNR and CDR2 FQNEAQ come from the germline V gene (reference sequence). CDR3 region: CASSPRQANEKLFF. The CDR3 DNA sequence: TGTGCCAGCAGCCCCAGACAGGCTAATGAAAAACTGTTTTTT.

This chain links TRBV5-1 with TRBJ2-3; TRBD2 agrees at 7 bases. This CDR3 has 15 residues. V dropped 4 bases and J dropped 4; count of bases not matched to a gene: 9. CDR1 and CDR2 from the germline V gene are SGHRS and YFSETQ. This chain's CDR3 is CASSGGAGEADTQYF. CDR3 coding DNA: TGCGCCAGCAGCGGAGGGGCGGGGGAGGCAGATACGCAGTATTTT.

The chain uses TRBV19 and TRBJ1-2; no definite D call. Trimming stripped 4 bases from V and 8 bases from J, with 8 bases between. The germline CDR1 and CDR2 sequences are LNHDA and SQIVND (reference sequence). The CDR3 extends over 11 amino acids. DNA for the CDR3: TGTGCCAGTAGTAGGGCAGGCGGCTACACCTTC. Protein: CASSRAGGYTF.

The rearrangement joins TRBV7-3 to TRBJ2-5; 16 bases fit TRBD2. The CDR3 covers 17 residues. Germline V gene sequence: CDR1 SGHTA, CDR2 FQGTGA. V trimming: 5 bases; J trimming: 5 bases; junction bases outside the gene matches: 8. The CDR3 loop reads CASSPGTSGGAQETQYF. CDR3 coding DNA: TGTGCCAGCAGCCCCGGGACTAGCGGGGGGGCCCAGGAGACCCAGTACTTC.

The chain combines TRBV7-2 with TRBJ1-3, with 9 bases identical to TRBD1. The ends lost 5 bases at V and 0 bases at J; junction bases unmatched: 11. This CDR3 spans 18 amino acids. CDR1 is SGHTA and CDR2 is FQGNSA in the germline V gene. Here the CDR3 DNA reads TGTGCCAGCAGCCTTATGACGACAGGGGGGAGCTCTGGAAACACCATATATTTT. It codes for CASSLMTTGGSSGNTIYF.

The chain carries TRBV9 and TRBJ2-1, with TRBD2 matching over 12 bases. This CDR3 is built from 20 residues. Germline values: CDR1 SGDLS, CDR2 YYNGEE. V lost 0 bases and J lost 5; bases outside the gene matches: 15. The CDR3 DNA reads TGTGCCAGCAGCGTAGTGGGTCGACTAGCGGGGGCCGGGCAGCACAATGAGCAGTTCTTC. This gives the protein CASSVVGRLAGAGQHNEQFF.

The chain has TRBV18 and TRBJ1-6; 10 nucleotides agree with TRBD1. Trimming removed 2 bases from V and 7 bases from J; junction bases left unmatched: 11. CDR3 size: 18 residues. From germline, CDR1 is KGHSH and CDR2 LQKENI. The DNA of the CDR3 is TGTGCCAGCTCACCAAAAATCTCTAGGACAGGGGGGAATTCACCCCTCCACTTT. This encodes CASSPKISRTGGNSPLHF.

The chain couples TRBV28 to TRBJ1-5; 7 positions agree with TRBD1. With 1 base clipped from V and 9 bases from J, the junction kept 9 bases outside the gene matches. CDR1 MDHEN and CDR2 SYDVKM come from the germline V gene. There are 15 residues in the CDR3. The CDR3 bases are TGTGCCAGCAGTTTATATTGGCCAGGGGGATCGCCCCAGCATTTT. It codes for CASSLYWPGGSPQHF.

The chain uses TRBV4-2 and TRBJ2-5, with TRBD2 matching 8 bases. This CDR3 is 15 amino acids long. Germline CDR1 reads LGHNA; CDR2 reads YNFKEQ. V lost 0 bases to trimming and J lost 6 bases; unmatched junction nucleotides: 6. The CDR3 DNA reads TGTGCCAGCAGCCAAGATGGGGAGCGGGGGAAGACCCAGTACTTC. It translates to CASSQDGERGKTQYF.

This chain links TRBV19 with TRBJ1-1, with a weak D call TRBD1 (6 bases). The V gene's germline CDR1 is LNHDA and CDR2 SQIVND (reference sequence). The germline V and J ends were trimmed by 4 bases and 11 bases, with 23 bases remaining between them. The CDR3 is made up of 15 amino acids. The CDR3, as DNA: TGTGCCAGTAGTACCCTGTTTTCCCGGGGGGCCTGGGCTTTCTTT. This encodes CASSTLFSRGAWAFF.

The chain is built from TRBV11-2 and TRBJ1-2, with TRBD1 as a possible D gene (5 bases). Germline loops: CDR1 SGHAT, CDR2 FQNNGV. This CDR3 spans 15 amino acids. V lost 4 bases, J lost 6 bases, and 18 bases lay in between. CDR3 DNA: TGTGCCAGCAGCTCCCCTGTCGGGGGACTGGATGGCTACACCTTC. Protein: CASSSPVGGLDGYTF.

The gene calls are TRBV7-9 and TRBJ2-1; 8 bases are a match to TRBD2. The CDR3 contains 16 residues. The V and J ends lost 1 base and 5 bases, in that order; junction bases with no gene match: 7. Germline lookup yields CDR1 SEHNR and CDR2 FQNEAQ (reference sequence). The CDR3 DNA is TGTGCCAGCAGCTTAGGGAGCGGGGGTGACGACAATGAGCAGTTCTTC. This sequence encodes CASSLGSGGDDNEQFF.

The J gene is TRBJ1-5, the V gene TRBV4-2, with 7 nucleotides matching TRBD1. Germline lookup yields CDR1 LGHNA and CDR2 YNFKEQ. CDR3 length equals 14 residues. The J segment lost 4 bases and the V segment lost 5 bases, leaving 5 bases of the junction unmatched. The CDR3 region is CASSSRQGNQPQHF. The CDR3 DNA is TGTGCCAGCAGCTCCAGACAGGGAAATCAGCCCCAGCATTTT.

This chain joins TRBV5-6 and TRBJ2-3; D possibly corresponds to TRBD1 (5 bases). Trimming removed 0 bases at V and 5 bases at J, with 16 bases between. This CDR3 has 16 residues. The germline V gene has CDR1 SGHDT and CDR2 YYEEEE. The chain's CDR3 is CASSLGQGIAGDTQYF. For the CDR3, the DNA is TGTGCCAGCAGCTTGGGGCAGGGAATTGCAGGAGATACGCAGTATTTT.

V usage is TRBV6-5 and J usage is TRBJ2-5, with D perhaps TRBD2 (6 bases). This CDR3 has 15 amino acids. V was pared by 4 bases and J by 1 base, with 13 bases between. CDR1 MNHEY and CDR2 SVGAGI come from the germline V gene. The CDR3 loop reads CASSSNLAVQETQYF. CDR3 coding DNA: TGTGCCAGCAGTTCAAACTTAGCGGTCCAAGAGACCCAGTACTTC.

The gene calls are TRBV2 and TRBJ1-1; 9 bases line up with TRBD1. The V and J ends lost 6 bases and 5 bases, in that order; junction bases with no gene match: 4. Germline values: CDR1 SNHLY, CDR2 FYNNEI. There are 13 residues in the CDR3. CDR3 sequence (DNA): TGTGCCAGCAGGGGGACAGGGAAAACTGAAGCTTTCTTT. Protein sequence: CASRGTGKTEAFF.

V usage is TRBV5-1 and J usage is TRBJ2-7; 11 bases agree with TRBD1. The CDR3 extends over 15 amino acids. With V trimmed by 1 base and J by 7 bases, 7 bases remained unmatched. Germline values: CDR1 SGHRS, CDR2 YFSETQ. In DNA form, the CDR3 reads TGCGCCAGCAGCTTGAGGGACAGGGGGTTACGGGAGCAGTACTTC. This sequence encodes CASSLRDRGLREQYF. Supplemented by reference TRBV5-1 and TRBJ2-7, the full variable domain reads KAGVTQTPRYLIKTRGQQVTLSCSPISGHRSVSWYQQTPGQGLQFLFEYFSETQRNKGNFPGRFSGRQFSNSRSEMNVSTLELGDSALYLCASSLRDRGLREQYFGPGTRLTVT.

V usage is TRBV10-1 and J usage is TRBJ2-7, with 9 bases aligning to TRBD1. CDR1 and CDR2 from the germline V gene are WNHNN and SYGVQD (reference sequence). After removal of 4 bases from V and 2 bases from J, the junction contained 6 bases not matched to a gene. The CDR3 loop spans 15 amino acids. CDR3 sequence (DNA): TGCGCCAGCAGTGGCCGTGGGACAGGGACCTACGAGCAGTACTTC. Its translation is CASSGRGTGTYEQYF.